Shown below are 5 T cell receptor beta chains from a single sample sequenced in a study of T cell changes during pregnancy in multiple sclerosis. Method: immunoSEQ multiplex PCR; TCRdb's copy keeps in-frame clones and lacks some. This table has around 30,000 clones, almost 90% appearing once. The sample in question was CD4+ T cells from peripheral blood mononuclear cells, obtained in the third trimester of pregnancy. All receptors derive from a female donor in good health, enrolled as a control in a pregnancy study.

The chain employs TRBV9 and TRBJ2-7, with a possible D match to TRBD1 (5 bases). The length of the CDR3 is 14 residues. The germline CDR1 and CDR2 sequences are SGDLS and YYNGEE. The ends were cut back, 1 base at V and 3 bases at J, with 11 bases in the middle. This chain's CDR3 is CASSVLGDHYEQYF. DNA for the CDR3: TGTGCCAGCAGCGTATTAGGGGATCACTACGAGCAGTACTTC. The full variable domain, its missing parts supplied by reference TRBV9 and TRBJ2-7, is DSGVTQTPKHLITATGQRVTLRCSPRSGDLSVYWYQQSLDQGLQFLIQYYNGEERAKGNILERFSAQQFPDLHSELNLSSLELGDSALYFCASSVLGDHYEQYFGPGTRLTVT.

The genes are TRBV7-9 and TRBJ2-1; 11 bases fit TRBD2. The CDR3 spans 12 residues. Germline V gene lookup returns CDR1 SEHNR and CDR2 FQNEAQ (reference sequence). V shed 6 bases, J shed 10 bases, and the junction held 2 bases outside the gene matches. The CDR3 DNA reads as TGTGCCAGCAGTCGACTAGCGGGGGAGCAGTTCTTC. This encodes CASSRLAGEQFF.

This rearrangement joins TRBV4-1 to TRBJ1-6, with a weak D call TRBD1 (6 bases). The CDR3 runs 18 residues. V was clipped by 0 bases and J by 9 bases, with 21 bases between them. Germline CDR1 is MGHRA and CDR2 is YSYEKL. CDR3 bases: TGCGCCAGCAGCCAAGATCCGTCGGGACAAATCCGGGGTTCACCCCTCCACTTT. It yields the protein CASSQDPSGQIRGSPLHF.

This chain links TRBV13 with TRBJ2-7; 7 bases line up with TRBD1. V was clipped by 5 bases and J by 7 bases; unmatched bases: 2. This CDR3 comprises 11 residues. Germline CDR1 PRHDT, CDR2 FYEKMQ (reference sequence). CDR3 region: CASSVQGEQYF. As DNA, the CDR3 is TGTGCCAGCAGCGTACAGGGGGAGCAGTACTTC.

The gene calls are TRBV9 and TRBJ1-1; D remains ambiguous. V shed 0 bases and J shed 0 bases, with 12 bases lying between them. Germline values: CDR1 SGDLS, CDR2 YYNGEE. The CDR3 covers 16 residues. This chain's CDR3 is CASSVENSYLNTEAFF. DNA for the CDR3: TGTGCCAGCAGCGTAGAGAACAGCTACCTGAACACTGAAGCTTTCTTT.